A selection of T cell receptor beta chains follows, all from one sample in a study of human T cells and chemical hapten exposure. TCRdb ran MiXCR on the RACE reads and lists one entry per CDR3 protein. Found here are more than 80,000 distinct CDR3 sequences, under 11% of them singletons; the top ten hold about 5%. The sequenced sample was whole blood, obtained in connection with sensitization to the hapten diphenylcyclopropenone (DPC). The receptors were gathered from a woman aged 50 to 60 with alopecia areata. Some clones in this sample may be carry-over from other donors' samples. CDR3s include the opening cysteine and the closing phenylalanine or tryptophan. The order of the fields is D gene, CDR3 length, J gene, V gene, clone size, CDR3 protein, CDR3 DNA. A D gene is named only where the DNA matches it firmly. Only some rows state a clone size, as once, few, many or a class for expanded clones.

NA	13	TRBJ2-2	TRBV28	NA	CASSYRRTGELFF	TGTGCCAGCAGTTATAGGCGCACCGGGGAGCTGTTTTTT
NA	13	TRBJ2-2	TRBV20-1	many	CSATRVNTGELFF	TGCAGTGCTACGAGAGTCAACACCGGGGAGCTGTTTTTT
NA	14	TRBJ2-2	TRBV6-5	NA	CASKRLRETGELFF	TGTGCCAGCAAACGTCTTAGGGAGACCGGGGAGCTGTTTTTT
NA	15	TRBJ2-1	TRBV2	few	CASSESSSSYNEQFF	TGTGCCAGCAGTGAAAGCAGTAGCTCCTACAATGAGCAGTTCTTC
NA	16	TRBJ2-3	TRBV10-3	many	CAISESGGARTDTQYF	TGTGCCATCAGTGAGTCGGGGGGGGCTCGCACAGATACGCAGTATTTT
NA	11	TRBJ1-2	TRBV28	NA	CASSLGLGYTF	TGTGCCAGCAGTTTAGGGCTGGGCTACACCTTC
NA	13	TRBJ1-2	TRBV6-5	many	CASSYRHRRGYTF	TGTGCCAGCAGTTACCGTCACCGTCGTGGCTACACCTTC
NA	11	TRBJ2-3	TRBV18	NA	CASSPPGTQYF	TGTGCCAGCTCACCACCGGGGACGCAGTATTTT
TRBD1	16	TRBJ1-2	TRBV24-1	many	CATSDTAGQGSYGYTF	TGTGCCACCAGTGATACGGCGGGACAGGGAAGCTATGGCTACACCTTC
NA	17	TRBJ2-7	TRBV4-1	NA	CASSQESGRISNYEQYF	TGCGCCAGCAGCCAAGAAAGCGGGCGTATCTCCAACTACGAGCAGTACTTC
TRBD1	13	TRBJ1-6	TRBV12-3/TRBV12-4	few	CASSGGLNSPLHF	TGTGCCAGTTCAGGGGGCTTGAATTCACCCCTCCACTTT
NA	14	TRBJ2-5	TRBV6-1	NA	CASSEQAAGETQYF	TGTGCCAGCAGTGAACAGGCCGCAGGGGAGACCCAGTACTTC
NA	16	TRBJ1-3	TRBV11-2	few	CASSLDLRAAGNTIYF	TGTGCCAGCAGCTTAGATCTCAGGGCAGCTGGAAACACCATATATTTT
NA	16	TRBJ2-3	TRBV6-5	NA	CARSYGGGVRTDTQYF	TGTGCCAGAAGTTATGGCGGCGGGGTTCGCACAGATACGCAGTATTTT
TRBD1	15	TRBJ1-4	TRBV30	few	CAWSVPTGVFEKLFF	TGTGCCTGGAGTGTACCAACAGGGGTCTTTGAAAAACTGTTTTTT
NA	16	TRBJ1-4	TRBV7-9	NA	CASSSPTQPTNEKLFF	TGTGCCAGCAGCTCCCCTACACAACCAACTAATGAAAAACTGTTTTTT
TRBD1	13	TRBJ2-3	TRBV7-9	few	CASSSRGPDTQYF	TGTGCCAGCAGCTCCAGGGGGCCAGATACGCAGTATTTT
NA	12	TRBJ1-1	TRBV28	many	CASSLRRTEAFF	TGTGCCAGCAGTCTTCGGAGGACTGAAGCTTTCTTT
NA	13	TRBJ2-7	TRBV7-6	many	CASSPGPYYEQYF	TGTGCCAGTAGTCCGGGACCTTACTACGAGCAGTACTTC
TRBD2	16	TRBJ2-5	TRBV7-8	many	CASSLGRTSGQETQYF	TGTGCCAGCAGCTTAGGGAGGACTAGCGGCCAAGAGACCCAGTACTTC
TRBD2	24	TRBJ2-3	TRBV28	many	CASSLSRKSSLGLAGGKWADTQYF	TGTGCCAGCAGTTTATCACGGAAGTCCTCTTTGGGACTAGCGGGAGGGAAGTGGGCAGATACGCAGTATTTT
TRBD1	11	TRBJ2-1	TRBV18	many	CASSADRLEFF	TGTGCCAGCTCAGCGGACAGGTTAGAGTTCTTC
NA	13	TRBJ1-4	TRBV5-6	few	CASSLGLTEKLFF	TGTGCCAGCAGCTTGGGACTAACAGAAAAACTGTTTTTT
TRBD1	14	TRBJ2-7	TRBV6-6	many	CASSWSGTGNEQYF	TGTGCCAGCAGTTGGTCCGGGACAGGGAACGAGCAGTACTTC
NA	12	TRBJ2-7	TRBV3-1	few	CASSQEAYEQYF	TGTGCCAGCAGCCAGGAGGCCTACGAGCAGTACTTC
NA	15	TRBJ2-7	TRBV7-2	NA	CASSLRLAETYEQYF	TGTGCCAGCAGCTTGAGGCTTGCGGAAACCTACGAGCAGTACTTC
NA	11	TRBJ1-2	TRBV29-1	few	CSVEVGQGYTF	TGCAGCGTTGAAGTTGGGCAGGGCTACACCTTC
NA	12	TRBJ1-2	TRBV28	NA	CASSSGSYGYTF	TGTGCCAGCAGTTCTGGAAGCTATGGCTACACCTTC
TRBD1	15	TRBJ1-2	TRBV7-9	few	CASSLSGTGSYGYTF	TGTGCCAGCAGCTTATCGGGGACAGGATCCTATGGCTACACCTTC
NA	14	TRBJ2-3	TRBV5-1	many	CASSLATLTDTQYF	TGCGCCAGCAGCTTGGCGACTCTGACAGATACGCAGTATTTT
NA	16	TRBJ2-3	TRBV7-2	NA	CASSLGAGTLTVTQYF	TGTGCCAGCAGCTTAGGGGCAGGGACCCTCACTGTTACGCAGTATTTT
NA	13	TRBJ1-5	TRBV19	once	CASTRDRNQPQHF	TGTGCCAGTACTCGGGACCGCAATCAGCCCCAGCATTTT
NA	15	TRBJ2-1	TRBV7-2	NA	CASSFGGREYNEQFF	TGTGCCAGCAGCTTCGGGGGGCGGGAATACAATGAGCAGTTCTTC
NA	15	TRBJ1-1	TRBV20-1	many	CSARDRRKVNTEAFF	TGCAGTGCTAGGGACAGACGGAAGGTGAACACTGAAGCTTTCTTT
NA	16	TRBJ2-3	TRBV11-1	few	CASSRSPGTSTDTQYF	TGTGCCAGCAGCCGCAGCCCAGGGACAAGCACAGATACGCAGTATTTT
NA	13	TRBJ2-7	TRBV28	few	CAIEGSTDYEQYF	TGTGCCATCGAGGGGAGTACCGATTACGAGCAGTACTTC
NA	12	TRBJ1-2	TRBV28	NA	CASSVTGYGYTF	TGTGCCAGCAGTGTCACAGGGTATGGCTACACCTTC
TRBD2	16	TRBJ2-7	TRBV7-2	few	CASSQGLAGSVYEQYF	TGTGCCAGCAGCCAGGGACTAGCGGGAAGTGTGTACGAGCAGTACTTC
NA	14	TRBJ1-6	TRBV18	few	CASSLSDVNSPLHF	TGTGCCAGCTCACTATCGGACGTAAATTCACCCCTCCACTTT
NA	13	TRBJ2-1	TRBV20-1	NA	CSASGGGFNEQFF	TGCAGTGCTAGCGGAGGGGGGTTCAATGAGCAGTTCTTC
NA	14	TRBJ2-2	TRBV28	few	CASSFQVFTGELFF	TGTGCCAGCAGTTTTCAGGTGTTCACCGGGGAGCTGTTTTTT
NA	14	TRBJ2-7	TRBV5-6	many	CASSSARGGYEQYF	TGTGCCAGCAGTTCGGCGCGAGGAGGTTACGAGCAGTACTTC
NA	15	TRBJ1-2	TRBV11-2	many	CASSPLIGANYGYTF	TGTGCCAGCAGCCCCCTGATAGGGGCTAACTATGGCTACACCTTC
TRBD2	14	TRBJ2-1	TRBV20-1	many	CSARGTSGYNEQFF	TGCAGTGCTAGAGGGACTAGCGGTTACAATGAGCAGTTCTTC
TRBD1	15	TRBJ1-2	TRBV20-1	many	CSARDRGRGRYGYTF	TGCAGTGCTAGAGATCGCGGGAGGGGGCGTTATGGCTACACCTTC
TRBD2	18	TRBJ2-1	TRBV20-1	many	CSARGASGRTSSYNEQFF	TGCAGTGCTAGAGGGGCTAGCGGGAGGACCAGCTCCTACAATGAGCAGTTCTTC
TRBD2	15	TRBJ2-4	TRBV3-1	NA	CASSQGLATENIQYF	TGTGCCAGCAGCCAGGGACTAGCGACCGAAAACATTCAGTACTTC
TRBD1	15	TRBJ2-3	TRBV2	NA	CASIIGQGRTDTQYF	TGTGCCAGCATTATTGGACAGGGACGAACAGATACGCAGTATTTT